The source of this T cell receptor beta chain is a study of PD-1 blockade in classical Hodgkin lymphoma. Each of the patients experienced relapse following autologous stem cell transplantation, and their brentuximab vedotin exposure differed. Clones were read by immunoSEQ multiplex PCR, and TCRdb kept only the in-frame ones, dropping some. Here the sample spans around 66,000 clones, about 64% being singletons. The sample in question was peripheral blood mononuclear cells (PBMCs), obtained before the second cycle of nivolumab. The TCR was taken from a human donor with classical Hodgkin lymphoma.

The DNA for the CDR3 is TGTGCCAGCAGCTTAGAACCCGCAGGGCTTACGAACACTGAAGCTTTCTTT. Protein product: CASSLEPAGLTNTEAFF. The chain employs TRBV7-8 and TRBJ1-1, with a tentative D call TRBD1 (5 bases). Germline CDR1 is SGHVS and CDR2 is FQNEAQ. V dropped 1 base and J dropped 1 base, with 16 bases sitting between them. This CDR3 is 17 amino acids long.